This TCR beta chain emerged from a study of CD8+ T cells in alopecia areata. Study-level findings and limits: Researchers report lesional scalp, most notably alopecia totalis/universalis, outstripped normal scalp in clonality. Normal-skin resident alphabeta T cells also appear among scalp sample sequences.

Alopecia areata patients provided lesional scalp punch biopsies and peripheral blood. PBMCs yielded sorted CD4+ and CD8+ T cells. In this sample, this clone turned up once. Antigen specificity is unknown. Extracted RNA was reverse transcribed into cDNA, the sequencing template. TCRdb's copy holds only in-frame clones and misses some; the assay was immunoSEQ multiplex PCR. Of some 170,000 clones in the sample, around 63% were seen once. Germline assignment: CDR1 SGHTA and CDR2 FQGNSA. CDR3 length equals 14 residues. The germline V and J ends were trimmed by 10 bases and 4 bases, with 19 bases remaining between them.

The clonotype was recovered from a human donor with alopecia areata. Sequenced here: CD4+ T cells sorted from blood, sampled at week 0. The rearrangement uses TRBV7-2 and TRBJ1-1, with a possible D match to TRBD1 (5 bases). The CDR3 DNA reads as TGTGCCACCTTACCGGGCGGGGCATTCACTGAAGCTTTCTTT. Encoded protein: CATLPGGAFTEAFF.